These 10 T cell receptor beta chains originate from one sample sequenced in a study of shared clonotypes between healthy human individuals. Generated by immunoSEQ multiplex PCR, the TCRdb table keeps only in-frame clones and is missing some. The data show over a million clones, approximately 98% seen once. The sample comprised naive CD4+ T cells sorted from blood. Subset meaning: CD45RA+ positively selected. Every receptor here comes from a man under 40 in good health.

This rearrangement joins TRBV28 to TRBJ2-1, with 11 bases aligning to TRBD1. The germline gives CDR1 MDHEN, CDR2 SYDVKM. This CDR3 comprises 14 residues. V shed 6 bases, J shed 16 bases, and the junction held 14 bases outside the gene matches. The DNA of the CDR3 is TGTGCCAGCAGCACGGACAGGGGGCCCGGTCACCCCTTCTTC. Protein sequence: CASSTDRGPGHPFF. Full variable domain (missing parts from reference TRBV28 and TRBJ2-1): DVKVTQSSRYLVKRTGEKVFLECVQDMDHENMFWYRQDPGLGLRLIYFSYDVKMKEKGDIPEGYSVSREKKERFSLILESASTNQTSMYLCASSTDRGPGHPFFGPGTRLTVL.

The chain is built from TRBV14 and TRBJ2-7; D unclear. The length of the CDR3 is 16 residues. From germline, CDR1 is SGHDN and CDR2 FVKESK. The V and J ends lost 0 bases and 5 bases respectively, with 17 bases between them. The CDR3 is CASSQDRTLSVDEQYF. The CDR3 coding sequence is TGTGCCAGCAGCCAAGATCGAACTTTGAGCGTGGACGAGCAGTACTTC.

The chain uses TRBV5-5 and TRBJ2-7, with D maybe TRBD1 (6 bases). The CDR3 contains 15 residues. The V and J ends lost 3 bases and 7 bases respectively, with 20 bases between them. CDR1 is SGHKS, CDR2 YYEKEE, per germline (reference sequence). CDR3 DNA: TGTGCCAGCAGCTCGACCCCCAGGGGCGCGGGTGAGCAGTACTTC. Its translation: CASSSTPRGAGEQYF.

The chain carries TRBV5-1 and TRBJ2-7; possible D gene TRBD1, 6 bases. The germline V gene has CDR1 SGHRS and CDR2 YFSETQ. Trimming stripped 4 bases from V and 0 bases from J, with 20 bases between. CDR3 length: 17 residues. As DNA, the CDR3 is TGCGCCAGCAGCCCCAGCCACTGGGACACCAACTCCTACGAGCAGTACTTC. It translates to CASSPSHWDTNSYEQYF.

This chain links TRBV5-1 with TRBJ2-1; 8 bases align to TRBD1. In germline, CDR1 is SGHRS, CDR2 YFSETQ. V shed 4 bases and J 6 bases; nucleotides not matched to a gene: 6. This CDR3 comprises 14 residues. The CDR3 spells CASSQGQARNEQFF. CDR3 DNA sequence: TGCGCCAGCAGCCAGGGACAGGCTCGCAATGAGCAGTTCTTC.

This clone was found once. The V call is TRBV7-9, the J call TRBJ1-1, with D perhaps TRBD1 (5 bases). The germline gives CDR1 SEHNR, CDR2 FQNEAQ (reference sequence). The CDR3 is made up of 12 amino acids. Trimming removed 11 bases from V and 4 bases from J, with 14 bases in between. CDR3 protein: CACRGDPTEAFF. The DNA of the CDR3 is TGTGCCTGTCGGGGGGACCCCACTGAAGCTTTCTTT.

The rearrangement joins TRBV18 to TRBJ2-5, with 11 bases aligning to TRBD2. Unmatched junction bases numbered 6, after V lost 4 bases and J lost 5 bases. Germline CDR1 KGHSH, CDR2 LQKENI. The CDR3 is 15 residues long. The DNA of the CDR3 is TGTGCCAGCTCACTACGGACTAGCGGGTTGGAGACCCAGTACTTC. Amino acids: CASSLRTSGLETQYF.

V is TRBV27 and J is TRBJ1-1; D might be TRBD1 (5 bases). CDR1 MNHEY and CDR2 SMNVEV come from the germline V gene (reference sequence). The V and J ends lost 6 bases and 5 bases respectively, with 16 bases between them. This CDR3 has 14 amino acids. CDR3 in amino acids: CASSKTALWTEAFF. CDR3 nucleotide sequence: TGTGCCAGCAGCAAGACAGCTCTATGGACTGAAGCTTTCTTT.

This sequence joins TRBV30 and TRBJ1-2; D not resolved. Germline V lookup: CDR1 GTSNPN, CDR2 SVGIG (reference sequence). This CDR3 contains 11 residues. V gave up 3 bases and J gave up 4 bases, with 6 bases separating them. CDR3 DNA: TGTGCCTGGAGGGCGGGCTATGGCTACACCTTC. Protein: CAWRAGYGYTF. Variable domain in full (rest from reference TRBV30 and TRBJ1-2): SQTIHQWPATLVQPVGSPLSLECTVEGTSNPNLYWYRQAAGRGLQLLFYSVGIGQISSEVPQNLSASRPQDRQFILSSKKLLLSDSGFYLCAWRAGYGYTFGSGTRLTVV.

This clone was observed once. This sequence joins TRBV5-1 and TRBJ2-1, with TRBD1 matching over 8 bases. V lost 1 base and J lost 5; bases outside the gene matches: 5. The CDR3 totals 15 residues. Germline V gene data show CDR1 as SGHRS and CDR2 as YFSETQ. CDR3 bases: TGCGCCAGCAGCTTGCGGACAGGGATAGACAATGAGCAGTTCTTC. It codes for CASSLRTGIDNEQFF.